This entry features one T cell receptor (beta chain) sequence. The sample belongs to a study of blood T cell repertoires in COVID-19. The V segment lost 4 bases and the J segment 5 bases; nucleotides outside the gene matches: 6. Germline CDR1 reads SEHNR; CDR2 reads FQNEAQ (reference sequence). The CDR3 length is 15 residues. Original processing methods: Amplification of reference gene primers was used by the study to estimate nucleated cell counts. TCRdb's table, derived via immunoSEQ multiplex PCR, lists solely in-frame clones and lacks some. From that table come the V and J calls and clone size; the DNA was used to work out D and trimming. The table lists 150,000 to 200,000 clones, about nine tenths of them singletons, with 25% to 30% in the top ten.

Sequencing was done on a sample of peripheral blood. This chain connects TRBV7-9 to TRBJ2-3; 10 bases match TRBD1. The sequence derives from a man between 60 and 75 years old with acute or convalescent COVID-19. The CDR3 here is CASSSDRGHGDTQYF. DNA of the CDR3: TGTGCCAGCAGCTCTGACAGGGGGCATGGAGATACGCAGTATTTT.